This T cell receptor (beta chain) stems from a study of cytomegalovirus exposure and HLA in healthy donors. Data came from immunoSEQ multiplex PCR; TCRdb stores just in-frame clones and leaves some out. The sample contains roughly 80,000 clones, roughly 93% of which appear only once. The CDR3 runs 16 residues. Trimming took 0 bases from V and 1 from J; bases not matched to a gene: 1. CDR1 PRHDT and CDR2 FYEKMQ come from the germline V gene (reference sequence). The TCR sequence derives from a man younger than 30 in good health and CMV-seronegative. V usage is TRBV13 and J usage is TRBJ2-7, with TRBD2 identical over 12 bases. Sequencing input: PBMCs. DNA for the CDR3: TGTGCCAGCAGCTTAGGACTAGCGGGAGGTTCCTACGAGCAGTACTTC. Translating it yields CASSLGLAGGSYEQYF.